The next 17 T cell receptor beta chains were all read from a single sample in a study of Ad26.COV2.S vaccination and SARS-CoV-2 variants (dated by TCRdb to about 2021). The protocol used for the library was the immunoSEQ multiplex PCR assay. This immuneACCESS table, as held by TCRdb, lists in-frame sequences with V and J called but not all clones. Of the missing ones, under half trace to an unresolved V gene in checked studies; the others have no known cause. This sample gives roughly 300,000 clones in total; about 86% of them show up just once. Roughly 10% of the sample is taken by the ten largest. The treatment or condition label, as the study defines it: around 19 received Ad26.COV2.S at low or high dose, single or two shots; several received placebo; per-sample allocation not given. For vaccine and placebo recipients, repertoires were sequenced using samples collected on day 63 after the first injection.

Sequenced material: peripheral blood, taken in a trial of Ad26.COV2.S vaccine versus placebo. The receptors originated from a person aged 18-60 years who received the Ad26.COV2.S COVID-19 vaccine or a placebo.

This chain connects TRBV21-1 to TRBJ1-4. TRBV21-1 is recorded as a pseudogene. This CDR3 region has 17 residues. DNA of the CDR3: TGTGCCAGCAGCTCCCACTGGACCGATGCAACTAATGAAAAACTGTTTTTT. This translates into CASSSHWTDATNEKLFF.

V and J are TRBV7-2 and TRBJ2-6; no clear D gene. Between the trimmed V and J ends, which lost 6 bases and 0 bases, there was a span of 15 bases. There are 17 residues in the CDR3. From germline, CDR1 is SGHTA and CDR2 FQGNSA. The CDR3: CASSFYQNPSGANVLTF. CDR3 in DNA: TGTGCCAGCAGTTTTTACCAAAACCCCTCTGGGGCCAACGTCCTGACTTTC.

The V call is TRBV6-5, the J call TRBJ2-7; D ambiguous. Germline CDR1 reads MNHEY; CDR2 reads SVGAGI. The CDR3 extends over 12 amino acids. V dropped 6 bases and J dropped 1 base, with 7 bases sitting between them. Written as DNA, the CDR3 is TGTGCCAGCAGGAGAGTTTCCTACGAGCAGTACTTC. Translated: CASRRVSYEQYF.

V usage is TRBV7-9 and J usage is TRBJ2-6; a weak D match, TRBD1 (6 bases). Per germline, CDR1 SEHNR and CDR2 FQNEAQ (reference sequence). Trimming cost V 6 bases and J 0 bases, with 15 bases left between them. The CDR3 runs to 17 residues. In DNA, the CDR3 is TGTGCCAGCAGTATGACAGGTGTCCTCTCTGGGGCCAACGTCCTGACTTTC. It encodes CASSMTGVLSGANVLTF.

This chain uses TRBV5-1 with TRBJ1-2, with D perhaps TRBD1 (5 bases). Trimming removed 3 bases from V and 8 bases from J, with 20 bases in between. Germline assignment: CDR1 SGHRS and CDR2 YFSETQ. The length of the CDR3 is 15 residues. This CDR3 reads CASSSRPGPQGGYTF. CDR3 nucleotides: TGCGCCAGCAGCTCCCGACCGGGACCGCAGGGAGGCTACACCTTC.

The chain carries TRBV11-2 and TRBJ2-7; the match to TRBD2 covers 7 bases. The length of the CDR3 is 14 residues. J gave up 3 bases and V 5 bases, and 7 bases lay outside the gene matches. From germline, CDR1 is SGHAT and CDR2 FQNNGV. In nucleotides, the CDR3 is TGTGCCAGCAGCGTCGTCTCGGGGGGCTACGAGCAGTACTTC. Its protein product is CASSVVSGGYEQYF.

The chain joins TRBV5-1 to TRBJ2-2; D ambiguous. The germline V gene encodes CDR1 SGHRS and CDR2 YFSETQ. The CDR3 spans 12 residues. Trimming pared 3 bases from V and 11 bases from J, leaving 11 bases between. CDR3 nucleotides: TGCGCCAGCAGCTCTAACCTGGAAGAGCTGTTTTTT. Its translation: CASSSNLEELFF. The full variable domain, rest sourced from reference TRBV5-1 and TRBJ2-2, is KAGVTQTPRYLIKTRGQQVTLSCSPISGHRSVSWYQQTPGQGLQFLFEYFSETQRNKGNFPGRFSGRQFSNSRSEMNVSTLELGDSALYLCASSSNLEELFFGEGSRLTVL.

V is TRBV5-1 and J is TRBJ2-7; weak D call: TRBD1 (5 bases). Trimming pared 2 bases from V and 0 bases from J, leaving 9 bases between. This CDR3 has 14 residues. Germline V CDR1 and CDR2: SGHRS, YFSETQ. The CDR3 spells CASSLQASSYEQYF. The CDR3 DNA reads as TGCGCCAGCAGCTTACAGGCGAGCTCCTACGAGCAGTACTTC.

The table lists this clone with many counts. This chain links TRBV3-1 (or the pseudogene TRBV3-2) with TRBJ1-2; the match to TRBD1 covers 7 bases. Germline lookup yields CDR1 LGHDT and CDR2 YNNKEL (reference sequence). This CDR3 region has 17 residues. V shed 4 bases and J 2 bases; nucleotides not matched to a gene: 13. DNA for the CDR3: TGTGCCAGCAGCCCACCGGACAGGCGGCCTTTCAACTATGGCTACACCTTC. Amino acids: CASSPPDRRPFNYGYTF.

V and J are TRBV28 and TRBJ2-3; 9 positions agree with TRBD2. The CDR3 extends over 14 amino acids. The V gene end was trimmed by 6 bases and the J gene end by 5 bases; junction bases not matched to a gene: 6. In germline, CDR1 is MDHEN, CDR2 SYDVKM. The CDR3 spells CASRSSGAGDTQYF. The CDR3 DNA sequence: TGTGCCAGCAGGTCTAGCGGGGCGGGAGATACGCAGTATTTT. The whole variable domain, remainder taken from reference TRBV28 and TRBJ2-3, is DVKVTQSSRYLVKRTGEKVFLECVQDMDHENMFWYRQDPGLGLRLIYFSYDVKMKEKGDIPEGYSVSREKKERFSLILESASTNQTSMYLCASRSSGAGDTQYFGPGTRLTVL.

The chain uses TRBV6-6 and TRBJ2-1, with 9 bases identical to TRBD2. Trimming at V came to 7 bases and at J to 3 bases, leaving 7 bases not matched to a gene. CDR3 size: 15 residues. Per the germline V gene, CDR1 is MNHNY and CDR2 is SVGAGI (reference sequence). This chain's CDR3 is CASILSGSGYNEQFF. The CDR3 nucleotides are TGTGCCAGCATCCTTAGCGGGAGTGGCTACAATGAGCAGTTCTTC.

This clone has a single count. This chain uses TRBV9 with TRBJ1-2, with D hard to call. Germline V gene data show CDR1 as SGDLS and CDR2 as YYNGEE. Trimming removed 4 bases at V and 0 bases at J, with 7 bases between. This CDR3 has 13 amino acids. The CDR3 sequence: CASSPRSNYGYTF. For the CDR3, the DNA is TGTGCCAGCAGCCCCCGATCTAACTATGGCTACACCTTC. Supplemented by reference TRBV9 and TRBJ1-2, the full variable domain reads DSGVTQTPKHLITATGQRVTLRCSPRSGDLSVYWYQQSLDQGLQFLIQYYNGEERAKGNILERFSAQQFPDLHSELNLSSLELGDSALYFCASSPRSNYGYTFGSGTRLTVV.

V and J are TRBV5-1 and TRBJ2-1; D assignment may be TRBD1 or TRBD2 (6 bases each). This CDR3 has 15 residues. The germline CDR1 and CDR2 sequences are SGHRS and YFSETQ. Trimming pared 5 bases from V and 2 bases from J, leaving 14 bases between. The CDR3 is CASRKTGAAYNEQFF. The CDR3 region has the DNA TGCGCCAGCAGGAAAACGGGGGCCGCCTACAATGAGCAGTTCTTC.

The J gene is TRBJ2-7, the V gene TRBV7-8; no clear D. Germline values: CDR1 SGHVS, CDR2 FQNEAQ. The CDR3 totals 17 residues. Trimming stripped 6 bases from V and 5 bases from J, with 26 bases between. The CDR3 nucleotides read TGTGCCAGCAGGATCCTAGGCCGAACTATCTCTCTCGACGAGCAGTACTTC. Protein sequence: CASRILGRTISLDEQYF.

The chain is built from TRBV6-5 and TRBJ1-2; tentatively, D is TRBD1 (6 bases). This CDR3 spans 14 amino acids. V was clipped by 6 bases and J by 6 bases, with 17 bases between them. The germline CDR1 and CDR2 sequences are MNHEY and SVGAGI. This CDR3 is CASSRDWKGDGYTF. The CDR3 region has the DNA TGTGCCAGCAGCCGGGACTGGAAGGGGGATGGCTACACCTTC.

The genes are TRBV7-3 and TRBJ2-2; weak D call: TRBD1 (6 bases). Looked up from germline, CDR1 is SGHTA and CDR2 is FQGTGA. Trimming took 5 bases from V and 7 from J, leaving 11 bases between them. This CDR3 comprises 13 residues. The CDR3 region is CASSPTGNGELFF. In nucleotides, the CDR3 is TGTGCCAGCAGCCCCACAGGGAACGGGGAGCTGTTTTTT.

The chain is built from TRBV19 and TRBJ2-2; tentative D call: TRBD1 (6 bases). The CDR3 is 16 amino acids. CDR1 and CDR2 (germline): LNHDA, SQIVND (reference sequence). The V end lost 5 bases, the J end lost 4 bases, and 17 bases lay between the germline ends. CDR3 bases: TGTGCCAGTAGTTATCCCTGGGACACCGGCACCGGGGAGCTGTTTTTT. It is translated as CASSYPWDTGTGELFF. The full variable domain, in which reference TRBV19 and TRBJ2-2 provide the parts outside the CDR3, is DGGITQSPKYLFRKEGQNVTLSCEQNLNHDAMYWYRQDPGQGLRLIYYSQIVNDFQKGDIAEGYSVSREKKESFPLTVTSAQKNPTAFYLCASSYPWDTGTGELFFGEGSRLTVL.